This T cell receptor beta chain was identified during a study of cytomegalovirus exposure and HLA in healthy donors. Study details: Drawn from HLA-typed donors, 80 million to 100 million unique TCRs were held in an early data release. Study-wide results and caveats: Another analysis was done later, and it associated fewer than 20,000 TCR beta sequences with HLA alleles at 0.05 false discovery rate. A missense DCLRE1C variant was associated with V- and J-gene trimming of TCR beta chains in a later analysis, and an independent cohort replicated the association. Reports indicate that TCR beta sequences accurately predicted the HLA-A and HLA-B alleles of most subjects.

The V gene's germline CDR1 is SGHAT and CDR2 FQNNGV. The CDR3 extends over 14 amino acids. V gave up 5 bases and J gave up 7 bases; unmatched junction bases: 10. In the PCR, 60 Vbeta and 13 Jbeta primers were used. Repertoires were generated with immunoSEQ multiplex PCR, while TCRdb's copy carries only in-frame clones and drops some. The sample includes fewer than 140,000 clones, over 55% of them seen just once. Details on this clone: Antigen specificity is unknown.

The TCR comes from a female donor in good health and CMV-seronegative. Source material: PBMCs. The chain joins TRBV11-2 to TRBJ2-7; 8 bases agree with TRBD2. The chain's CDR3 is CASSAAGALGEQYF. For the CDR3, the DNA is TGTGCCAGCAGCGCAGCGGGAGCTCTTGGTGAGCAGTACTTC. The complete variable domain, with remaining parts taken from reference TRBV11-2 and TRBJ2-7, reads EAGVAQSPRYKIIEKRQSVAFWCNPISGHATLYWYQQILGQGPKLLIQFQNNGVVDDSQLPKDRFSAERLKGVDSTLKIQPAKLEDSAVYLCASSAAGALGEQYFGPGTRLTVT.